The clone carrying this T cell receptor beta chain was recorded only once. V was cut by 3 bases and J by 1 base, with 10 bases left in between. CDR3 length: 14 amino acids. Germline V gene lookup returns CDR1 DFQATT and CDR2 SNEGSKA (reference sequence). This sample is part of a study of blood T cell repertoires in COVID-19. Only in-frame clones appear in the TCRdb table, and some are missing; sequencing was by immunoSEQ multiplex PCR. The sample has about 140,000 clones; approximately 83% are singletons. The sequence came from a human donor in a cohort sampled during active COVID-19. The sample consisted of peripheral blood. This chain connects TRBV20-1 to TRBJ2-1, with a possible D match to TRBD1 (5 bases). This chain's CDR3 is CSASSGASYNEQFF. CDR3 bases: TGCAGTGCTAGTAGTGGGGCGTCCTACAATGAGCAGTTCTTC.